Below, 8 T cell receptor beta chains from the same sample are listed, as sequenced in a study of neurological immune-mediated disorders. TCRdb called the 5' RACE reads again in MiXCR, with one record for every CDR3 protein. The table shows about 77,000 distinct CDR3 sequences, with about 9.5% occurring only once. The sequenced sample consisted of PBMCs. These receptors were taken from a man aged 45-65 years in good health.

In its sample, this clonotype was seen many times. The J gene is TRBJ1-1, the V gene TRBV20-1, with no clear D. Germline lookup yields CDR1 DFQATT and CDR2 SNEGSKA (reference sequence). Trimming took off 7 bases at V and 6 bases at J, with 21 bases between the two ends. The CDR3 has 14 residues. CDR3 protein: CSVQAGSRNAEAFF. CDR3 DNA: TGCAGTGTTCAAGCCGGAAGCCGAAATGCTGAAGCTTTCTTT.

This clonotype occurred many times. The chain uses TRBV5-1 and TRBJ2-7; D may be TRBD1 (6 bases). The CDR3 has 16 amino acids. V gave up 0 bases and J gave up 3 bases, with 16 bases separating them. Germline loops: CDR1 SGHRS, CDR2 YFSETQ. The CDR3 loop is CASSLAAGAQSYEQYF. CDR3 nucleotide sequence: TGCGCCAGCAGCTTGGCGGCAGGGGCGCAGAGCTACGAGCAGTACTTC. Complete variable domain (other parts from reference TRBV5-1 and TRBJ2-7): KAGVTQTPRYLIKTRGQQVTLSCSPISGHRSVSWYQQTPGQGLQFLFEYFSETQRNKGNFPGRFSGRQFSNSRSEMNVSTLELGDSALYLCASSLAAGAQSYEQYFGPGTRLTVT.

This clonotype appeared many times. The chain joins TRBV5-1 to TRBJ1-2; D is possibly TRBD1 (6 bases). Trimming shortened V by 0 bases and J by 4 bases, and 10 bases separated the two germline ends. This CDR3 contains 14 residues. CDR1 and CDR2 (germline): SGHRS, YFSETQ. The DNA of the CDR3 is TGCGCCAGCAGCTTGGGACAGGACCGCTATGGCTACACCTTC. Amino acid sequence: CASSLGQDRYGYTF.

This clonotype showed up many times. V gene TRBV6-2 or TRBV6-3 combines with J gene TRBJ2-7; TRBD1 matches 7 bases. Unmatched junction bases numbered 2, after V lost 6 bases and J lost 6 bases. Germline V gene lookup returns CDR1 MNHEY and CDR2 SVGEGT. This CDR3 spans 11 amino acids. The CDR3 loop reads CASRRGREQYF. As DNA, the CDR3 is TGTGCCAGCAGGAGGGGGCGCGAGCAGTACTTC.

This clonotype was seen many times. The chain links TRBV20-1 to TRBJ1-2; D may be TRBD1 (6 bases). Germline V lookup: CDR1 DFQATT, CDR2 SNEGSKA (reference sequence). There are 15 residues in the CDR3. The germline V and J ends were trimmed by 6 bases and 6 bases, with 23 bases remaining between them. CDR3 protein: CSARFHREGGDGYTF. CDR3 in DNA: TGCAGTGCCCGATTTCACAGGGAGGGCGGGGATGGCTACACCTTC.

In its sample, this clonotype was seen many times. This sequence joins TRBV6-2 or TRBV6-3 and TRBJ2-1; 10 bases fit TRBD2. This CDR3 is 16 amino acids long. V was pared by 5 bases and J by 5 bases, with 9 bases of the junction left unmatched. CDR1 is MNHEY, CDR2 SVGEGT, per germline. The CDR3: CASSNPSGRAHNEQFF. The CDR3 region has the DNA TGTGCCAGCAGTAACCCCAGCGGGAGGGCCCACAATGAGCAGTTCTTC.

The CDR3 loop reads CASSLRRTGGALGYTF. The CDR3 DNA reads TGTGCCAGCAGTTTGCGCAGGACAGGGGGCGCGTTGGGCTACACCTTC. V is TRBV6-6 and J is TRBJ1-2; 11 nucleotides line up with TRBD1. Looked up from germline, CDR1 is MNHNY and CDR2 is SVGAGI (reference sequence). J lost 8 bases, V lost 4 bases, and 12 bases had no gene match. The CDR3 has 16 residues.

This clonotype was picked up many times. The chain links TRBV20-1 to TRBJ1-5; perhaps TRBD1 as D (5 bases). Trimming took 0 bases from V and 5 from J, leaving 11 bases between them. There are 14 residues in the CDR3. Per germline, CDR1 DFQATT and CDR2 SNEGSKA (reference sequence). In DNA form, the CDR3 reads TGCAGTGCTAGAGATGGTACAGGTTATCAGCCCCAGCATTTT. Translated, it gives CSARDGTGYQPQHF.